The T cell receptor beta chain under discussion was sequenced for a study of OX40 agonist ivuxolimab in advanced cancers. Regarding the study as a whole: In CD8+ T cells, expanded clones were on average more numerous than in CD4+.

Profiled with immunoSEQ multiplex PCR; TCRdb holds only in-frame clones, not every one. The repertoire holds approximately 62,000 clones, with over 90% as singletons. J lost 6 bases, V lost 2 bases, and 12 bases had no gene match. This CDR3 is 18 amino acids long. Germline assignment: CDR1 LGHNA and CDR2 YNFKEQ. For this clone: Its target is not known.

The clonotype was recovered from an adult with an advanced solid tumor such as melanoma, head and neck, liver or kidney cancer. This material consisted of CD4+ or CD8+ T cells sorted from blood, taken in a trial of the OX40 agonist ivuxolimab. The chain couples TRBV4-2 to TRBJ1-6, with 8 bases fitting TRBD1. The CDR3: CASSQRLTGGDFNSPLHF. Here the CDR3 DNA reads TGTGCCAGCAGCCAACGTCTCACAGGGGGTGATTTTAATTCACCCCTCCACTTT.